These T cell receptor beta chains were read from a single sample in a study of blood T cells in healthy people across ages. TCRdb reprocessed the 5' RACE reads via MiXCR and lists one record per CDR3 protein. This sample yields hundreds of thousands of distinct CDR3 sequences, of which 29% are seen a single time; 15% to 20% belongs to the top ten. The sequencing sample was made of blood. These receptors came from a woman aged 80 or over in good health. CDR3s include the opening cysteine and the closing phenylalanine or tryptophan. D genes are given only for firm matches. The size entry is marked missing in some rows and otherwise reads once, few, many or a size class.

V: TRBV12-3/TRBV12-4
J: TRBJ1-2
size: many
D: NA
DNA: TGTGCCAGCGCTCTCGGGCGGACAGTTCCCTATGGCTACACCTTC
CDR3: CASALGRTVPYGYTF

V: TRBV7-2
J: TRBJ1-5
size: NA
D: NA
DNA: TGTGCCAGCAGCTCCGCTTGGTTTCAGCCCCAGCATTTT
CDR3: CASSSAWFQPQHF

V: TRBV3-1
J: TRBJ2-3
size: many
D: TRBD2
DNA: TGTGCCAGCCGGACTAGCGGCACAGATACGCAGTATTTT
CDR3: CASRTSGTDTQYF

V: TRBV4-3
J: TRBJ2-7
size: NA
D: NA
DNA: TGCGCCAGCAGCCAAGAGTCAGGCTACGAGCAGTACTTC
CDR3: CASSQESGYEQYF

V: TRBV4-2
J: TRBJ1-6
size: many
D: NA
DNA: TGTGCCAGCAGCCAAGATCTGCGGACTGAGAATTCACCCCTCCACTTT
CDR3: CASSQDLRTENSPLHF

V: TRBV21-1
J: TRBJ1-5
size: NA
D: NA
DNA: TGTGCCAGCAGCAAGCTAACCGGGACCTTTGCCGGCAATCAGCCCCAGCATTTT
CDR3: CASSKLTGTFAGNQPQHF

V: TRBV7-6
J: TRBJ2-3
size: NA
D: TRBD2
DNA: TGTGCCAGCAGCTTACGGTCTAGCGGGGGGGGAGATACGCAGTATTTT
CDR3: CASSLRSSGGGDTQYF

V: TRBV10-3
J: TRBJ2-7
size: many
D: TRBD1
DNA: TGTGCCATCAGTGAGTCTAGGGACAGCCAGTACGAGCAGTACTTC
CDR3: CAISESRDSQYEQYF

V: TRBV29-1
J: TRBJ2-5
size: many
D: NA
DNA: TGCAGCGGGAGCGAGACTAGTCAGGCCCAAGAGACCCAGTACTTC
CDR3: CSGSETSQAQETQYF

V: TRBV18
J: TRBJ1-4
size: many
D: TRBD1
DNA: TGTGCCAGCTCCGGGACAGGGGACCGGTCTGAAAAACTGTTTTTT
CDR3: CASSGTGDRSEKLFF

V: TRBV4-3
J: TRBJ2-3
size: NA
D: TRBD2
DNA: TGCGCCAGCAGCCAAGATACTAGCGGGGGGACCCTCACAGATACGCGGTATTTT
CDR3: CASSQDTSGGTLTDTRYF

V: TRBV11-3
J: TRBJ2-1
size: NA
D: NA
DNA: TGTACCAGCAGCTTACCAACTCGTGGGGGGGCTATCTTTGAGCAGTTCTTC
CDR3: CTSSLPTRGGAIFEQFF

V: TRBV6-5
J: TRBJ2-6
size: many
D: NA
DNA: TGTGCCAGCAGTTACAGGAGTGAGGCCAACGTCCTGACTTTC
CDR3: CASSYRSEANVLTF

V: TRBV20-1
J: TRBJ2-7
size: many
D: NA
DNA: TGCAGTGCTAGACCCCGACGGGAGCAGTACTTC
CDR3: CSARPRREQYF

V: TRBV30
J: TRBJ2-2
size: NA
D: NA
DNA: TGTGCCCAACAGGGTTGGACCGGGGAGCTGTTTTTT
CDR3: CAQQGWTGELFF

V: TRBV7-9
J: TRBJ1-3
size: once
D: TRBD1
DNA: TGTGCCAGCAGCGTAGGGACAGGGGGCCGTGGAAACACCATATATTTT
CDR3: CASSVGTGGRGNTIYF

V: TRBV7-2
J: TRBJ2-7
size: many
D: TRBD1
DNA: TGTGCCAGCAGCTCCGGGACAGGGTTGAACGAGCAGTACTTC
CDR3: CASSSGTGLNEQYF

V: TRBV6-2/TRBV6-3
J: TRBJ2-3
size: few
D: NA
DNA: TGTGCCGCCGCTGATAGAGTTACGCAGTATTTT
CDR3: CAAADRVTQYF

V: TRBV5-1
J: TRBJ2-3
size: many
D: TRBD1
DNA: TGCGCCAGCAGACAGGGGGTCACAGATACGCAGTATTTT
CDR3: CASRQGVTDTQYF

V: TRBV7-2
J: TRBJ1-6
size: many
D: TRBD1
DNA: TGTGCCAGCAGTCGGACAGGGGATTCACCCCTCCACTTT
CDR3: CASSRTGDSPLHF

V: TRBV5-1
J: TRBJ1-5
size: NA
D: TRBD1
DNA: TGCGCCAGCAGCTTGGACGGGACAGGGGGCCAGCCCCAGCATTTT
CDR3: CASSLDGTGGQPQHF

V: TRBV27
J: TRBJ1-2
size: few
D: NA
DNA: TGTACCAGCAGGTGGCCGGGAACGTATGGCTACACCTTC
CDR3: CTSRWPGTYGYTF

V: TRBV7-2
J: TRBJ2-1
size: many
D: TRBD1
DNA: TGTGCCAGCAGCTTAAGGTTGGGACAGGGTGACTACAATGAGCAGTTCTTC
CDR3: CASSLRLGQGDYNEQFF